Below are 8 T cell receptor beta chains sequenced from a single sample in a study of T cell changes during pregnancy in multiple sclerosis. Here immunoSEQ multiplex PCR was the method, and the copy in TCRdb shows in-frame clones only, minus some. The sample consists of 30,000 to 45,000 clones, about 91% of them appearing once. Material: CD4+ T cells from peripheral blood mononuclear cells, obtained after pregnancy. The receptors here all came from a female donor with multiple sclerosis, enrolled in a pregnancy study.

The chain uses TRBV10-3 and TRBJ2-7; 10 nucleotides match TRBD2. Germline CDR1 reads ENHRY; CDR2 reads SYGVKD. CDR3 length equals 17 residues. J was trimmed by 0 bases and V by 0 bases; bases with no gene match: 5. This CDR3 is CAISESLAGEHSYEQYF. CDR3 nucleotides: TGTGCCATCAGTGAGTCGCTAGCGGGAGAGCACTCCTACGAGCAGTACTTC.

V usage is TRBV14 and J usage is TRBJ1-2, with D hard to call. Germline-derived CDR1 and CDR2 are SGHDN and FVKESK. There are 13 residues in the CDR3. V lost 6 bases, J lost 4 bases, and 12 bases lay in between. The CDR3 sequence: CASSGQPAYGYTF. The CDR3 DNA follows: TGTGCCAGCAGTGGGCAGCCAGCCTATGGCTACACCTTC.

Notes on this clone: At one boundary the junction diverges from the germline segment, which might be a read error. This chain connects TRBV7-6 to TRBJ2-5, with 11 bases fitting TRBD2. This CDR3 contains 14 residues. The germline V gene encodes CDR1 SGHVS and CDR2 FNYEAQ. This chain's CDR3 is CASSLAGGGETQYF. The DNA for the CDR3 is TGTGCCAGCAGCCTAGCGGGAGGTGGGGAGACCCAGTACTTC.

The gene calls are TRBV18 and TRBJ2-3, with 7 bases identical to TRBD2. With 2 bases clipped from V and 0 bases from J, the junction kept 14 bases outside the gene matches. The CDR3 loop spans 19 amino acids. The V gene's germline CDR1 is KGHSH and CDR2 LQKENI. The chain's CDR3 is CASSPIRTGTTASTDTQYF. CDR3 in DNA: TGTGCCAGCTCACCAATACGAACTGGGACTACGGCTAGCACAGATACGCAGTATTTT.

The chain has TRBV18 and TRBJ2-3; D not resolved. The length of the CDR3 is 12 residues. CDR1 KGHSH and CDR2 LQKENI come from the germline V gene. The germline V and J ends were trimmed by 5 bases and 3 bases, with 6 bases remaining between them. Here the CDR3 reads CASSGQTDTQYF. The CDR3 region has the DNA TGTGCCAGCTCAGGGCAGACAGATACGCAGTATTTT.

This chain links TRBV7-9 with TRBJ1-5, with 7 bases matching TRBD1. The CDR3 sequence is 14 residues long. Germline V gene lookup returns CDR1 SEHNR and CDR2 FQNEAQ (reference sequence). V lost 3 bases and J lost 5; bases outside the gene matches: 4. CDR3 region: CASSLPGGHQPQHF. The CDR3 DNA sequence: TGTGCCAGCAGCTTGCCAGGGGGTCATCAGCCCCAGCATTTT.

J is TRBJ1-6 and V is TRBV15; TRBD1 aligns across 8 bases. The CDR3 is 17 amino acids. The germline gives CDR1 LNHNV, CDR2 YYDKDF (reference sequence). V was pared by 4 bases and J by 8 bases, with 13 bases of the junction left unmatched. CDR3 loop: CATSNGILTGEDSPLHF. CDR3 sequence (DNA): TGTGCCACCAGCAACGGAATATTGACAGGGGAGGATTCACCCCTCCACTTT.

The DNA of the CDR3 is TGTGCCATCAGTGAAGGGACAGGCGGGGAGTTCTTC. The encoded protein is CAISEGTGGEFF. The V call is TRBV10-3, the J call TRBJ2-1, with TRBD1 matching 8 bases. The CDR3 contains 12 residues. V gave up 3 bases and J gave up 14 bases; unmatched junction bases: 6. From germline, CDR1 is ENHRY and CDR2 SYGVKD.